This TCR beta chain was documented in a study of regulatory T cells in long-lasting Graves disease. In the study overall: Antithyroid drug use was under 3 months in newly diagnosed Graves' patients.

Time point here: newly diagnosed GD, antithyroid drugs for less than 3 months. Isolated PBMC RNA provided the starting material for the TCR library. This clonotype was recorded at least ten times. The CDR3 is 15 residues long. V lost 5 bases, J lost 2 bases, and 14 bases lay in between. Germline loops: CDR1 SGHTA, CDR2 FQGNSA. In building TCR beta libraries, iRepertoire HTBI primers were used together with Arm-PCR of CDR3 regions. TCRdb independently ran MiXCR on the multiplex PCR reads; one entry per CDR3 protein. This table has under 400,000 distinct CDR3 sequences, roughly 17% appearing once. This sample was also put to use in a study of T cells in Graves' hyperthyroidism and ophthalmopathy. That investigation notes: Patients were excluded for uncontrolled infection, other autoimmune disease, pregnancy or lactation. Diagnosis relied on clinical symptoms, serum thyroxine and TRAb, thyroid ultrasound and orbital computed tomography.

The clonotype originates from a man aged 40-49 years with Graves disease. The chain recombines TRBV7-2 with TRBJ2-3, with D possibly matching TRBD2 (5 bases). Here the sequenced sample was peripheral blood mononuclear cells (PBMCs), taken at new diagnosis, from a patient treated with antithyroid drugs. CDR3 region: CASSPRSGFTDTQYF. Written as DNA, the CDR3 is TGTGCCAGCAGCCCAAGATCGGGGTTCACAGATACGCAGTATTTT.